This T cell receptor beta chain originates from a study of T cells in Graves' hyperthyroidism and ophthalmopathy. V was pared by 4 bases and J by 0 bases, with 7 bases of the junction left unmatched. CDR1 is SNHLY and CDR2 is FYNNEI in the germline V gene. The CDR3 contains 17 residues. This clonotype came up many times. TCR beta CDR3 sequences were amplified from RNA transcripts. In the first-round RT-PCR of the TCR CDR3, the HTBI primer set was used. One entry per CDR3 protein results from TCRdb running MiXCR on the multiplex PCR reads. Counted here are 500,000 to 750,000 distinct CDR3 sequences, over 12% occurring once; the ten biggest clones make up over 6%.

The chain couples TRBV2 to TRBJ1-4, with 8 bases fitting TRBD1. What was sequenced was blood. The receptor comes from a woman in her late teens or twenties with Graves' ophthalmopathy. The CDR3: CASSGDRFLATNEKLFF. CDR3 nucleotide sequence: TGTGCCAGCAGTGGGGACAGGTTTCTCGCAACTAATGAAAAACTGTTTTTT.